A selection of T cell receptor beta chains follows, all from one sample in a study of blood T cell repertoires in COVID-19. TCRdb keeps only in-frame clones here, not all; method: immunoSEQ multiplex PCR. The sample includes around 300,000 clones, just under 85% of them seen just once. Material: peripheral blood. These TCRs come from a woman in her forties or fifties with active or convalescent COVID-19. The conserved cysteine and the conserved F or W are not part of the CDR3 here. Each record gives: V gene, J gene, CDR3 protein.

TRBV6-4	TRBJ1-1	ASRGQMNTEAF
TRBV19	TRBJ2-5	ASSIEGAGETQY
TRBV27	TRBJ2-1	ASSFWLAVGNEQF
TRBV6-5	TRBJ2-2	ASRTLAGTGELF
TRBV19	TRBJ1-2	ASSLRTGGERGYGYT
TRBV10-2	TRBJ2-2	ASRRALMAGELF
TRBV19	TRBJ1-5	ASTDVFRQPQH
TRBV5-1	TRBJ2-3	ASNGGARTDTQY
TRBV7-6	TRBJ1-1	ASSLVRAGKNTEAF
TRBV9	TRBJ2-2	ASSPWTGGAGNTGELF
TRBV19	TRBJ1-1	ASSIWGVSALKAF
TRBV2	TRBJ1-2	ASRMGPTEYGYT
TRBV3-1/TRBV3-2	TRBJ1-2	ASSQEYGYT
TRBV5-4	TRBJ2-3	ASSRVLSPDTQY
TRBV10-3	TRBJ1-1	AISALQGTAF
TRBV7-9	TRBJ1-5	ASSLGSRTGNQPQH
TRBV7-3	TRBJ2-7	ASSLGAYYEQY
TRBV5-1	TRBJ2-7	ASSLASGSYEQY
TRBV6-5	TRBJ1-4	ASSYSGGSEKLF
TRBV5-8	TRBJ1-1	ASRVRTGRGTEAF
TRBV5-4	TRBJ1-1	ASSRRADTEAF
TRBV6-4	TRBJ2-1	ASSDRSSGGYNEQF
TRBV28	TRBJ1-5	ASKVSGIRQPQH
TRBV6-4	TRBJ2-3	ASSELAAFSTDTQY
TRBV30	TRBJ2-3	AWSVRRADTQY
TRBV11-2	TRBJ1-1	ASSPQANTEAF
TRBV11-2	TRBJ2-1	ASSLARTSGSSYNEQF
TRBV18	TRBJ2-6	ASSLVRDRDFSGANVLT
TRBV5-4	TRBJ1-4	ASSGGQRSSDEKLF
TRBV29-1	TRBJ2-3	SVGGDTQY
TRBV9	TRBJ2-2	ASSPRGLGFSSTGELF
TRBV7-2	TRBJ1-4	ASSLVRGQGVGEKLF
TRBV20-1	TRBJ2-3	SAPLDTQY
TRBV24-1	TRBJ2-1	ATSDPTGSYV
TRBV2	TRBJ1-5	ASSGVSGNQPQH
TRBV5-6	TRBJ2-5	ASSSPGSQETQY
TRBV5-4	TRBJ2-2	ASSSSGSGPGELF
TRBV7-9	TRBJ1-1	ASSSEDRVAF
TRBV7-9	TRBJ2-1	ATKPGIEQF
TRBV3-1/TRBV3-2	TRBJ2-7	ASQGRTYEQY
TRBV11-2	TRBJ2-3	ASSFGGVGTDTQY
TRBV20-1	TRBJ2-3	SARIGDTQY
TRBV6-5	TRBJ2-1	ASSYFGGPRYNEQF
TRBV19	TRBJ2-7	ATRIGSSYEQY
TRBV19	TRBJ1-4	ASNRGNEKLF
TRBV6-5	TRBJ2-7	ASRPSGRGPYEQY
TRBV6-1	TRBJ1-1	ASSELKGVGAF
TRBV11-3	TRBJ2-7	ARLAKTYEQY
TRBV29-1	TRBJ2-1	SVEDLGQQYNEQF
TRBV5-1	TRBJ2-2	ASSLDSTGELF
TRBV2	TRBJ2-7	ASRDRGGSYEQY
TRBV15	TRBJ1-6	ATSRAGFDLH
TRBV27	TRBJ1-4	ASSLAGGGTNEKLF
TRBV28	TRBJ2-3	ASRDRVTDTQY
TRBV11-2	TRBJ1-3	ASSLEGSPGNTIY